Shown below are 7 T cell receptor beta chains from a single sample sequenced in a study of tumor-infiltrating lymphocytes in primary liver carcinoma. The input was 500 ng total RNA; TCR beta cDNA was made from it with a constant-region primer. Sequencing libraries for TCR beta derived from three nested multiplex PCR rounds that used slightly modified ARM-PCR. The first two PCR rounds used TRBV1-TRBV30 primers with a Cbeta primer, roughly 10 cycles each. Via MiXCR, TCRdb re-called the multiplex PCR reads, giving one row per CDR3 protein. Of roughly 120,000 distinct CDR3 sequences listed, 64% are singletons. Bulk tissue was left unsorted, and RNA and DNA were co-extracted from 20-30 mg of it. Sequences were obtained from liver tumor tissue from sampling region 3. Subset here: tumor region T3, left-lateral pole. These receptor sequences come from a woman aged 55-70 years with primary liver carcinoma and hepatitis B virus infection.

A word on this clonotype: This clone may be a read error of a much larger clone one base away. The CDR3 loop is CVSSYSWGTGYTF. The CDR3 DNA sequence: TGTGTCAGCAGTTACTCGTGGGGTACAGGGTACACCTTC. The V gene is TRBV6-6, the J gene TRBJ1-2, with a possible D match to TRBD1 (6 bases). The CDR3 runs 13 residues. Germline CDR1 MNHNY, CDR2 SVGAGI (reference sequence).

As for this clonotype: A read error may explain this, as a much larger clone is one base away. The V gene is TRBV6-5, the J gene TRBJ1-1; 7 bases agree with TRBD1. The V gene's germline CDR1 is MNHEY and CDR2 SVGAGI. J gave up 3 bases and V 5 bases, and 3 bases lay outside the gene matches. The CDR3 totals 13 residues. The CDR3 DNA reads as TGTGCCAGCAGTCATGACAGGGACACTGAAGCTTTCTTT. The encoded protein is CASSHDRDTEAFF.

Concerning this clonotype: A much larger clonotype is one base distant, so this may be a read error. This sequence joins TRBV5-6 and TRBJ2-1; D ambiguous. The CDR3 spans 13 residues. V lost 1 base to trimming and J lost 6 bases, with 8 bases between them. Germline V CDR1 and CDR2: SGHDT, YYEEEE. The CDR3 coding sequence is TGTGCCAGCAGCTTGACTTGGGGCAATGAGCAGTTCTTC. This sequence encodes CASSLTWGNEQFF.

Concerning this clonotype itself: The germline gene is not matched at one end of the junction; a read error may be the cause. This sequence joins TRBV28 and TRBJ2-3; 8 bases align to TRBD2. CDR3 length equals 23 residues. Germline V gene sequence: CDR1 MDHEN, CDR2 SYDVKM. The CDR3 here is CASRGRDGRTSWRVAPSTDTQYF. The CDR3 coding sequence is TGTGCTAGCAGGGGCCGAGACGGTCGGACTAGCTGGAGGGTTGCCCCTAGCACAGATACGCAGTATTTT.

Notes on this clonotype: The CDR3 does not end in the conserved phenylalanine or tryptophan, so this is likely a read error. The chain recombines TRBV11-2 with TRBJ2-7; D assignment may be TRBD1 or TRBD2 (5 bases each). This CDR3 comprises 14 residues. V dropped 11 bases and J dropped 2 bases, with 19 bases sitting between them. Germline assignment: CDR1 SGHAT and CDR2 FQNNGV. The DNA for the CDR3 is TGTGCCGGCGCAGCTTACCGGGGCGCCTACGAGCAGTACTTA. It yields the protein CAGAAYRGAYEQYL.

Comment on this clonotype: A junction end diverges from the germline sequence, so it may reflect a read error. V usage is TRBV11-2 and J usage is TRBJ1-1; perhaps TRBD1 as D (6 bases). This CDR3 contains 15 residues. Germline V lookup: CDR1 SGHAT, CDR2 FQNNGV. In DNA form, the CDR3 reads TGTGTCAGCAGCTTAGTAGGGGCAGGGGTTACTGAAGCTTTCTTT. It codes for CVSSLVGAGVTEAFF.

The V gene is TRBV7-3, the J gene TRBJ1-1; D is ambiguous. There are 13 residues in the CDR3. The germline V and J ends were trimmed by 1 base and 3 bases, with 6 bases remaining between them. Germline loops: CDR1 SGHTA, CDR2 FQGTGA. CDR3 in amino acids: CASSLIPDTEAFF. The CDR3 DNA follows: TGTGCCAGCAGCTTAATACCGGACACTGAAGCTTTCTTT.